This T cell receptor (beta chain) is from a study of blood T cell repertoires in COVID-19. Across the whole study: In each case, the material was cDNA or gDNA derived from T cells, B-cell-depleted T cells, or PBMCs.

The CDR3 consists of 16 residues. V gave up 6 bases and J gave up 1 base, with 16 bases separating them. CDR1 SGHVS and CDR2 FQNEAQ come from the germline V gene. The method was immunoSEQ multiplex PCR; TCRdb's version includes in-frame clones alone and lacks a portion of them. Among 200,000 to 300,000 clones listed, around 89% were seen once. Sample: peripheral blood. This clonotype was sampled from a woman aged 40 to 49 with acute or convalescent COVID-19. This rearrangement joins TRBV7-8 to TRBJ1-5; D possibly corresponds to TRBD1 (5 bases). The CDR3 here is CASRYRRDVSNQPQHF. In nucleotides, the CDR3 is TGTGCCAGCAGGTATCGCAGGGATGTAAGCAATCAGCCCCAGCATTTT. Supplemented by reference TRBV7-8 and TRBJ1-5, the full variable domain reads GAGVSQSPRYKVAKRGQDVALRCDPISGHVSLFWYQQALGQGPEFLTYFQNEAQLDKSGLPSDRFFAERPEGSVSTLKIQRTQQEDSAVYLCASRYRRDVSNQPQHFGDGTRLSIL.